These T cell receptor beta chains were read from a single sample in a study of blood T cells in healthy people across ages. TCRdb fed the 5' RACE reads into MiXCR, producing one record per CDR3 protein. The data contain some 880,000 distinct CDR3 sequences, 35% to 40% of them singletons. Sequenced input: blood. These receptors were collected from a man aged 18 to 35 in good health. Both conserved end residues are part of each CDR3. D genes are given only for firm matches. The size field is filled for only some rows; it gives once, few, many or a size class.

TRBJ1-2	.	.	TRBV20-1	TGCAGTGCTAGCTGGCAGGCCCGGAACTATGGCTACACCTTC	CSASWQARNYGYTF
TRBJ1-4	.	.	TRBV7-9	TGTGCCAGCAGCACCCCCCCGGAGTGGGGGGGTAATGAAAAACTGTTTTTT	CASSTPPEWGGNEKLFF
TRBJ2-3	TRBD2	.	TRBV5-1	TGCGCCAGCAGCTTAGAACTAGCGGTGACAGATACGCAGTATTTT	CASSLELAVTDTQYF
TRBJ2-4	TRBD1	.	TRBV7-2	TGTGCCAGCAGCACAGCCGGGACAGTAGCCAAAAACATTCAGTACTTC	CASSTAGTVAKNIQYF
TRBJ1-2	.	.	TRBV19	TGTGCCGGTTATGGAGCTAACTATGGCCACACCTTC	CAGYGANYGHTF
TRBJ2-3	TRBD2	many	TRBV20-1	TGCAGTGCTAGTCGTCCTAGCGGGGGCACAGATACGCAGTATTTT	CSASRPSGGTDTQYF
TRBJ2-5	TRBD1	few	TRBV12-3/TRBV12-4	TGTGCCAGCAGTTCCCGGACAGGGGATGGGGAGACCCAGTACTTC	CASSSRTGDGETQYF
TRBJ2-1	TRBD2	.	TRBV4-2	TGTGCCAGCAGCCCCCCCCTAGCGGGGGTATCCTACAATGAGCAGTTCTTC	CASSPPLAGVSYNEQFF
TRBJ2-3	TRBD2	.	TRBV3-1	TGTGCCAGCAGCCAAGATCGACTAGCGGGAGTTCCAGATACGCAGTATTTT	CASSQDRLAGVPDTQYF
TRBJ1-1	.	few	TRBV20-1	TGCAGTGCTAGAGAGCCCGGGACATCGAACACTGAAGCTTTCTTT	CSAREPGTSNTEAFF
TRBJ1-2	.	.	TRBV12-3/TRBV12-4	TGTGCCAGCAGTGCGTACCGGTTGGATGGCTACACCTTC	CASSAYRLDGYTF
TRBJ2-7	.	.	TRBV6-6	TGTGCCAGCGGTGAGACCCACCTCGGCGAGCAGTACTTC	CASGETHLGEQYF
TRBJ2-5	.	many	TRBV7-2	TGTGCCAGCAGCTTAGGATTGGTCGCAGAAGAGACCCAGTACTTC	CASSLGLVAEETQYF
TRBJ2-7	.	.	TRBV5-6	TGTGCCAGCAGCCGGGAGTGGGGATACGAGCAGTACTTC	CASSREWGYEQYF
TRBJ2-1	TRBD2	.	TRBV6-2/TRBV6-3	TGTGCCAGCAGAGACACTAGCGGGGGGAACAATGAGCAGTTCTTC	CASRDTSGGNNEQFF
TRBJ1-5	TRBD1	few	TRBV2	TGTGCCAGCAGTGATGACAGGGGGCGTCAGCCCCAGCATTTT	CASSDDRGRQPQHF
TRBJ2-3	.	few	TRBV6-6	TGTGCCAGCAGGGTCGGGACAACAGATACGCAGTATTTT	CASRVGTTDTQYF
TRBJ1-1	.	.	TRBV7-9	TGTGCCAGCAGTCCAGTGGGGAGGGGGAACACTGAAGCTTTCTTT	CASSPVGRGNTEAFF
TRBJ2-7	TRBD2	many	TRBV6-5	TGTGCCAGCAGTACGCGGACTAGCGGGGGGCCCTACGAGCAGTACTTC	CASSTRTSGGPYEQYF
TRBJ2-1	TRBD1	few	TRBV6-2/TRBV6-3	TGTGCCAGCAGTTGGACAGGGAAATATGAGCAGTTCTTC	CASSWTGKYEQFF
TRBJ2-3	TRBD2	.	TRBV12-3/TRBV12-4	TGTGCCAGCAGGGCTAGCGGCGGGGCAGGCACAGATATGCAGTATTTT	CASRASGGAGTDMQYF
TRBJ2-1	TRBD2	many	TRBV6-5	TGTGCCAGCCGTCGGGGGGGCAACTACAATGAGCAGTTCTTC	CASRRGGNYNEQFF
TRBJ2-1	.	.	TRBV6-2/TRBV6-3	TGTGCCAGCAGTCGGGGTGGGACCCACTCCTACAATGAGCAGTTCTTC	CASSRGGTHSYNEQFF
TRBJ1-1	.	few	TRBV6-1	TGTGCCAGCTGGAGACAGCTCGAAGCTTTCTTT	CASWRQLEAFF
TRBJ2-1	.	many	TRBV7-2	TGTGCCAGCAGCTTAGACCTTAGGAATGAGCAGTTCTTC	CASSLDLRNEQFF
TRBJ2-7	.	few	TRBV7-9	TGTGCCGGCGGACCCTACAATGAGCAGTACTTC	CAGGPYNEQYF
TRBJ1-1	TRBD1	few	TRBV5-1	TGCGCCAGCAGCGGGGGGGACAGGGGGACTGAAGCTTTCTTT	CASSGGDRGTEAFF
TRBJ2-7	.	.	TRBV5-1	TGCGCCAGCAGCGTGATGGGTTCCTACGAGCAGTACTTC	CASSVMGSYEQYF
TRBJ2-4	.	once	TRBV20-1	TGCAGTACCCGATACCTATCTGAGCAGTACTTC	CSTRYLSEQYF
TRBJ2-5	TRBD1	few	TRBV28	TGTGCCAGCAGACCCGACAGGGGGAGTAAGGGGACCCAGTACTTC	CASRPDRGSKGTQYF
TRBJ1-2	.	many	TRBV10-3	TGTGCCATCAGTGGTACAACTCGTACAGTATCGAGATATGGCTACACCTTC	CAISGTTRTVSRYGYTF
TRBJ1-1	.	.	TRBV29-1	TGCAGCGTTTCACGGGGGGATCGGACTGAAGCTTTCTTT	CSVSRGDRTEAFF
TRBJ1-5	.	.	TRBV7-8	TGTGCCAGCAGCGAACCCAGGGATTATAGCAATCAGCCCCAGCATTTT	CASSEPRDYSNQPQHF
TRBJ1-1	.	few	TRBV20-1	TGCAGTGCTACTGGGAACAATAATAGAAACACTGAAGCTTTCTTT	CSATGNNNRNTEAFF
TRBJ2-2	TRBD1	.	TRBV20-1	TGCAGTGCTAGTGGGGTGGGGACAGGGACGAACACCGGGGAGCTGTTTTTT	CSASGVGTGTNTGELFF
TRBJ2-7	TRBD1	few	TRBV6-2/TRBV6-3	TGTGCCAGCAGTGACGGACAGGAAATCTACGAGCAGTACTTC	CASSDGQEIYEQYF
TRBJ1-2	TRBD1	.	TRBV20-1	TGCAGTGCCCCCGGACAGGGGGATGGCTACACCTTC	CSAPGQGDGYTF
TRBJ2-2	.	.	TRBV28	TGTGCCAGCCAAGGAGAGGGGGGCATCGGGGAGCTGTTTTTT	CASQGEGGIGELFF
TRBJ1-6	.	few	TRBV20-1	TGCAGTGCTAGACCCCAGGACTCCTATAATTCACCCCTCCACTTT	CSARPQDSYNSPLHF
TRBJ1-4	TRBD1	few	TRBV28	TGTGCCAGCAGTCCTACAGGGGATACTAATGAAAAACTGTTTTTT	CASSPTGDTNEKLFF
TRBJ2-1	.	few	TRBV15	TGTGCCACCAGCAGGGTATTAGACAGGACTCCCGCCAATGAGCAGTTCTTC	CATSRVLDRTPANEQFF
TRBJ2-1	.	.	TRBV6-2/TRBV6-3	TGTGCCAGCCGCCGGAGCCAGAGCTCCTACAATGAGCAGTTCTTC	CASRRSQSSYNEQFF
TRBJ2-2	TRBD2	few	TRBV12-3/TRBV12-4	TGTGCCAGCAGTATGGAGTTGCGGGGGGGCTCCGGGGAGTTGTTTTTT	CASSMELRGGSGELFF
TRBJ1-1	TRBD1	.	TRBV12-3/TRBV12-4	TGTGCCAGCAGACCCGAACAGGGGCGCACTGAAGCTTTCTTT	CASRPEQGRTEAFF
TRBJ2-2	TRBD2	.	TRBV6-6	TGTGCCAGCACCGCGGGACTAGCGGGGTCGGGGACCGGGGAGCTGTTTTTT	CASTAGLAGSGTGELFF
TRBJ2-2	.	.	TRBV7-9	TGTGCCAGTAGCTTAGTATCGGGACGGGGAAGCACCGGGGAGCTGTTTTTT	CASSLVSGRGSTGELFF
TRBJ2-1	TRBD1	once	TRBV24-1	TGTGCCACGGGGAAAGACCACAGGGGAAGCTCCTACAATGAGCAGTTCTTC	CATGKDHRGSSYNEQFF
TRBJ1-2	.	.	TRBV25-1	TGTGCCAACAGACAGGACTATGGCTACACCTTC	CANRQDYGYTF
TRBJ1-4	TRBD1	.	TRBV7-9	TGTGCCAGCAGCTTATATATTGGGACAGGAAAGGAAAAACTGTTTTTT	CASSLYIGTGKEKLFF
TRBJ1-2	.	.	TRBV20-1	TGCAGTCCTAGAGAAACAGGGTGGAATGGCTACACCTTC	CSPRETGWNGYTF
TRBJ2-3	TRBD2	.	TRBV7-2	TGTGCCAGCAGCTTAGTACTAGCGGGGGCGGGGGATACGCAGTATTTT	CASSLVLAGAGDTQYF
TRBJ2-1	TRBD1	few	TRBV9	TGTGCCAGCAGCGTCGAACAGGGGGCTTCGGTCAATGAGCAGTTCTTC	CASSVEQGASVNEQFF
TRBJ1-4	TRBD1	.	TRBV6-6	TGTGCCAGCAGTTACTCTGAGGACAGGAATGAAGAACTGTTTTTT	CASSYSEDRNEELFF
TRBJ1-4	.	.	TRBV28	TGTGCCAGCAGTTCACAGGGATTTAATGAAAAACTGTTTTTT	CASSSQGFNEKLFF